These 30 T cell receptor beta chains came from one sample sequenced in a study of blood T cell repertoires in COVID-19. The protocol was immunoSEQ multiplex PCR, while the TCRdb copy is restricted to in-frame clones and leaves out a portion. The sample records just over 300,000 clones, roughly 89% being singletons. Sequenced sample: peripheral blood. These receptors were obtained from a woman in her twenties or thirties with COVID-19, enrolled during active disease.

J is TRBJ1-1 and V is TRBV2; 7 nucleotides align to TRBD1. V lost 3 bases and J lost 0; bases outside the gene matches: 7. Germline V CDR1 and CDR2: SNHLY, FYNNEI. The CDR3 sequence is 16 residues long. This chain's CDR3 is CASSELGQSMNTEAFF. The CDR3 coding sequence is TGTGCCAGCAGTGAGTTGGGACAGTCCATGAACACTGAAGCTTTCTTT.

The J gene is TRBJ1-2, the V gene TRBV19; perhaps TRBD1 as D (6 bases). The CDR3 length is 13 residues. Germline V lookup: CDR1 LNHDA, CDR2 SQIVND (reference sequence). Trimming removed 6 bases at V and 5 bases at J, with 13 bases between. The CDR3 DNA sequence: TGTGCCAGTAGCTTTGGACAGTTTTATGGCTACACCTTC. The encoded protein is CASSFGQFYGYTF.

V gene TRBV24-1 combines with J gene TRBJ2-2; 10 nucleotides match TRBD1. V lost 3 bases and J lost 4; bases outside the gene matches: 7. Germline CDR1 KGHDR, CDR2 SFDVKD. The CDR3 spans 17 residues. The CDR3 region has the DNA TGTGCCACCAGTGATCGGACAGGGGGAAGGACCACCGGGGAGCTGTTTTTT. Its protein is CATSDRTGGRTTGELFF.

The gene calls are TRBV24-1 and TRBJ2-3, with TRBD1 identical over 7 bases. With 0 bases clipped from V and 1 base from J, the junction kept 3 bases outside the gene matches. Germline V CDR1 and CDR2: KGHDR, SFDVKD. This CDR3 has 16 amino acids. As DNA, the CDR3 is TGTGCCACCAGTGATTTGGAGGGGGCAGGCACAGATACGCAGTATTTT. Its protein is CATSDLEGAGTDTQYF.

The chain is built from TRBV5-1 and TRBJ2-1, with TRBD2 identical over 9 bases. Germline loops: CDR1 SGHRS, CDR2 YFSETQ. After removal of 7 bases from V and 2 bases from J, the junction contained 4 bases not matched to a gene. This CDR3 has 14 residues. The CDR3 here is CASRGGETYNEQFF. For the CDR3, the DNA is TGCGCCAGCCGCGGGGGGGAGACCTACAATGAGCAGTTCTTC.

The CDR3, as DNA: TGTGCCAGCAGCCAGGGGTTCCGGGAGCAGTACTTC. It yields the protein CASSQGFREQYF. The rearrangement joins TRBV6-2 or TRBV6-3 to TRBJ2-7, with D possibly being TRBD1 (6 bases). This CDR3 is 12 amino acids long. Germline lookup yields CDR1 MNHEY and CDR2 SVGEGT. Trimming left V 6 bases short and J 7 bases short, with 13 bases between.

V usage is TRBV5-6 and J usage is TRBJ1-6, with D perhaps matching TRBD1 (6 bases). The CDR3 runs to 14 residues. Deletions cut 2 bases from V and 8 bases from J, with 11 bases between. CDR1 is SGHDT and CDR2 is YYEEEE in the germline V gene. The CDR3 coding sequence is TGTGCCAGCAGCTTAACAGGGTTTGATTCACCCCTCCACTTT. It yields the protein CASSLTGFDSPLHF. Variable domain in full (rest from reference TRBV5-6 and TRBJ1-6): DAGVTQSPTHLIKTRGQQVTLRCSPKSGHDTVSWYQQALGQGPQFIFQYYEEEERQRGNFPDRFSGHQFPNYSSELNVNALLLGDSALYLCASSLTGFDSPLHFGNGTRLTVT.

CDR3 sequence reads: CASSGRHGTEAFF. The CDR3 DNA reads TGTGCCAGCAGCGGCAGACATGGGACTGAAGCTTTCTTT. The rearrangement links TRBV5-6 to TRBJ1-1, with D unclear. The V gene lost 4 bases and the J gene lost 5 bases, with 12 bases spanning the gap. The CDR3 totals 13 residues. Germline V CDR1 and CDR2: SGHDT, YYEEEE.

V usage is TRBV28 and J usage is TRBJ1-2, with 8 nucleotides matching TRBD1. Per the germline V gene, CDR1 is MDHEN and CDR2 is SYDVKM. The junction had 7 bases not matched to a gene; V was cut back by 8 bases and J by 5 bases. This CDR3 contains 13 residues. CDR3 sequence: CASEGHRGYGYTF. CDR3 DNA sequence: TGTGCCAGCGAAGGACACAGGGGGTATGGCTACACCTTC.

The chain is built from TRBV15 and TRBJ2-3, with D perhaps matching TRBD1 (6 bases). This CDR3 spans 15 amino acids. Per germline, CDR1 LNHNV and CDR2 YYDKDF (reference sequence). V was trimmed by 1 base and J by 4 bases, leaving 12 bases between them. The CDR3 reads CATSRGQKGADTQYF. The CDR3 DNA is TGTGCCACCAGCAGAGGCCAAAAGGGGGCAGATACGCAGTATTTT.

CDR3 residues: CASSLQGFLNEKLFF. The CDR3 DNA reads as TGTGCCAGCAGCCTTCAGGGTTTCCTTAATGAAAAACTGTTTTTT. The V call is TRBV11-2, the J call TRBJ1-4; a weak D match, TRBD1 (5 bases). The germline V gene has CDR1 SGHAT and CDR2 FQNNGV. The CDR3 runs 15 residues. Deletions cut 5 bases from V and 4 bases from J, with 14 bases between.

The chain uses TRBV2 and TRBJ1-6; D may be TRBD1 (5 bases). Germline-derived CDR1 and CDR2 are SNHLY and FYNNEI. This CDR3 contains 15 residues. Trimming cost V 7 bases and J 8 bases, with 18 bases left between them. The CDR3 loop is CASMGSTGTHSPLHF. Here the CDR3 DNA reads TGTGCCAGCATGGGGTCCACGGGGACTCATTCACCCCTCCACTTT.

This chain links TRBV7-9 with TRBJ1-2, with 9 bases that match TRBD1. The CDR3 is 14 amino acids. Germline values: CDR1 SEHNR, CDR2 FQNEAQ (reference sequence). With V trimmed by 6 bases and J by 3 bases, 5 bases remained unmatched. CDR3 protein: CASRLTGGDYGYTF. The CDR3 DNA follows: TGTGCCAGCAGGCTTACAGGGGGCGACTATGGCTACACCTTC.

The chain combines TRBV7-9 with TRBJ1-4; tentative D call: TRBD1 (6 bases). Trimming took 6 bases from V and 5 from J, leaving 16 bases between them. The length of the CDR3 is 15 residues. Germline CDR1 SEHNR, CDR2 FQNEAQ (reference sequence). For the CDR3, the DNA is TGTGCCAGCAGTGACCAGGGGTCTTTGAATGAAAAACTGTTTTTT. Translated: CASSDQGSLNEKLFF.

J is TRBJ2-3 and V is TRBV7-9; a weak D match, TRBD1 (5 bases). CDR1 is SEHNR and CDR2 is FQNEAQ in the germline V gene (reference sequence). The germline V and J ends were trimmed by 1 base and 4 bases, with 9 bases remaining between them. The CDR3 consists of 14 residues. CDR3 amino acids: CASSLGKGADTQYF. The CDR3 DNA reads as TGTGCCAGCAGCTTAGGGAAAGGGGCAGATACGCAGTATTTT.

This chain joins TRBV7-8 and TRBJ2-1, with TRBD1 identical over 10 bases. The germline V gene has CDR1 SGHVS and CDR2 FQNEAQ. Trimming at V came to 5 bases and at J to 8 bases, leaving 12 bases not matched to a gene. The CDR3 is 16 residues long. In DNA, the CDR3 is TGTGCCAGCAGCCCGACAGGACAGGGGGGGAGGTATGAGCAGTTCTTC. As protein: CASSPTGQGGRYEQFF. Using reference TRBV7-8 and TRBJ2-1 for the parts outside the CDR3, the full variable domain is GAGVSQSPRYKVAKRGQDVALRCDPISGHVSLFWYQQALGQGPEFLTYFQNEAQLDKSGLPSDRFFAERPEGSVSTLKIQRTQQEDSAVYLCASSPTGQGGRYEQFFGPGTRLTVL.

The V and J genes are TRBV6-5 and TRBJ1-6; D is ambiguous. The ends were cut back, 7 bases at V and 11 bases at J, with 9 bases in the middle. Germline CDR1 MNHEY, CDR2 SVGAGI. The CDR3 contains 11 residues. The DNA for the CDR3 is TGTGCCAGCAAAGCCGGTACACCCCTCCACTTT. It encodes CASKAGTPLHF.

This clone was recorded only once. The gene calls are TRBV27 and TRBJ2-7; possible D gene TRBD1, 5 bases. V was clipped by 5 bases and J by 12 bases, with 20 bases between them. The CDR3 is made up of 13 amino acids. Germline-derived CDR1 and CDR2 are MNHEY and SMNVEV (reference sequence). The CDR3 nucleotides are TGTGCCAGCAGTCCCCGTACAGGTGACCACTCGTACGTC. Translating it yields CASSPRTGDHSYV.

The chain combines TRBV4-1 with TRBJ1-2, with 7 bases that match TRBD1. Germline CDR1 reads MGHRA; CDR2 reads YSYEKL. V lost 3 bases, J lost 8 bases, and 9 bases stayed unmatched. The CDR3 runs to 14 residues. The CDR3 loop reads CASSQATGANGYTF. The CDR3 nucleotides read TGCGCCAGCAGCCAGGCTACAGGGGCTAACGGCTACACCTTC.

The chain uses TRBV28 and TRBJ1-1; unclear D gene. Germline V gene lookup returns CDR1 MDHEN and CDR2 SYDVKM. The V gene lost 1 base and the J gene lost 4 bases, with 7 bases spanning the gap. CDR3 size: 13 residues. The CDR3 nucleotides read TGTGCCAGCAGTTTATCAGGTTCCACTGAAGCTTTCTTT. Translating it yields CASSLSGSTEAFF.

V and J are TRBV24-1 and TRBJ2-5; a weak D match, TRBD2 (7 bases). Germline V gene data show CDR1 as KGHDR and CDR2 as SFDVKD. The CDR3 length is 16 residues. V was cut by 4 bases and J by 5 bases, with 19 bases left in between. CDR3 residues: CATSDPTRGGHETQYF. CDR3 sequence (DNA): TGTGCCACCAGTGACCCCACAAGGGGGGGCCACGAGACCCAGTACTTC.

The genes are TRBV9 and TRBJ1-2; weak D call: TRBD1 (6 bases). This CDR3 has 15 amino acids. Trimming removed 1 base from V and 0 bases from J, with 10 bases in between. Germline V gives CDR1 SGDLS, CDR2 YYNGEE. The CDR3 loop is CASSVTGTTNYGYTF. The CDR3 bases are TGTGCCAGCAGCGTAACAGGGACGACTAACTATGGCTACACCTTC.

The V call is TRBV5-8, the J call TRBJ1-2; 8 bases match TRBD1. Germline V gives CDR1 SGHTS, CDR2 YDEGEE. This CDR3 spans 15 amino acids. The ends lost 4 bases at V and 2 bases at J; junction bases unmatched: 7. Here the CDR3 DNA reads TGTGCCAGCAGCCGACCGGGACAGGCAAACTATGGCTACACCTTC. Its protein product is CASSRPGQANYGYTF.

This chain connects TRBV12-3 or TRBV12-4 to TRBJ1-4; 9 bases line up with TRBD1. The junction had 1 base not matched to a gene; V was cut back by 5 bases and J by 6 bases. The CDR3 has 13 residues. The CDR3 DNA reads TGTGCCAGCAGTCGGACAGGGGATGAAAAACTGTTTTTT. Translating gives CASSRTGDEKLFF.

V is TRBV7-9 and J is TRBJ2-3, with 13 bases lining up with TRBD2. V trimming: 1 base; J trimming: 4 bases; junction bases outside the gene matches: 2. This CDR3 region has 16 residues. Germline CDR1 and CDR2: SEHNR and FQNEAQ (reference sequence). CDR3 sequence: CASSLGTSGGPDTQYF. The DNA for the CDR3 is TGTGCCAGCAGCTTAGGGACTAGCGGGGGCCCAGATACGCAGTATTTT.

DNA of the CDR3: TGCGCCAGCAACCTGGACAGGGCTGCATTGGATGAGCAGTTCTTC. This translates into CASNLDRAALDEQFF. This chain connects TRBV5-1 to TRBJ2-1; the match to TRBD1 covers 8 bases. The J segment lost 8 bases and the V segment lost 6 bases, leaving 13 bases of the junction unmatched. The CDR3 runs 15 residues. Germline CDR1 reads SGHRS; CDR2 reads YFSETQ.

This clone was observed once. The genes are TRBV7-9 and TRBJ2-1, with 16 bases that match TRBD2. With V trimmed by 0 bases and J by 2 bases, 4 bases remained unmatched. CDR1 is SEHNR, CDR2 FQNEAQ, per germline (reference sequence). This CDR3 is 19 amino acids long. CDR3 DNA sequence: TGTGCCAGCAGCTTAGCGGGACTAGCGGGGGGGCCGGCCTACAATGAGCAGTTCTTC. It specifies CASSLAGLAGGPAYNEQFF.

The genes are TRBV5-4 and TRBJ2-5; TRBD1 aligns across 7 bases. The germline CDR1 and CDR2 sequences are SGHNT and YYREEE (reference sequence). Trimming took 4 bases from V and 0 from J; bases not matched to a gene: 6. This CDR3 has 15 residues. The CDR3 spells CASSTGTANQETQYF. The CDR3 DNA reads as TGTGCCAGCAGCACGGGGACAGCCAACCAAGAGACCCAGTACTTC.

The V call is TRBV28, the J call TRBJ1-2; 8 nucleotides line up with TRBD1. The CDR3 contains 14 residues. Germline trimming cut 10 bases from V and 7 bases from J; bases unmatched to any gene: 14. Germline CDR1 MDHEN, CDR2 SYDVKM. In nucleotides, the CDR3 is TGTGCCACCCGGGGACAGGCGGTTTATGGTGGCTACACCTTC. It yields the protein CATRGQAVYGGYTF.

V and J are TRBV5-1 and TRBJ2-3, with D possibly TRBD2 on 6 matching bases. Germline V gene lookup returns CDR1 SGHRS and CDR2 YFSETQ. This CDR3 region has 16 residues. Trimming stripped 3 bases from V and 1 base from J, with 15 bases between. As DNA, the CDR3 is TGCGCCAGCAGCTCCTCTCGGGGGTCGGGCACAGATACGCAGTATTTT. This translates into CASSSSRGSGTDTQYF.